The 17 T cell receptor beta chains below come from one sample, sequenced in a study of blood T cell repertoires in COVID-19 (dated by TCRdb to the early 2020s). Library construction relied on the immunoSEQ multiplex PCR assay. Held by TCRdb, this immuneACCESS table contains in-frame sequences only and omits some clones. Under half of the omission traces to an unresolved V gene where checked; the cause of the rest is unknown. The sample has around 100,000 clones on record, around 90% of them singletons. Around 2.8% of the sample goes to the ten largest clones. Sequences were obtained from peripheral blood. The receptor set was obtained from a man over 45 with COVID-19, enrolled during active disease.

This clone was seen just once. The chain links TRBV7-8 to TRBJ2-3, with 9 bases matching TRBD2. The length of the CDR3 is 16 residues. J was trimmed by 2 bases and V by 5 bases; bases with no gene match: 8. Germline lookup yields CDR1 SGHVS and CDR2 FQNEAQ. CDR3: CASSRSGTSYTDTQYF. CDR3 bases: TGTGCCAGCAGCAGGTCCGGGACTAGCTACACAGATACGCAGTATTTT.

The chain employs TRBV6-5 and TRBJ1-4; 8 nucleotides line up with TRBD1. After removal of 5 bases from V and 4 bases from J, the junction contained 6 bases not matched to a gene. There are 15 residues in the CDR3. Germline CDR1 is MNHEY and CDR2 is SVGAGI. The DNA of the CDR3 is TGTGCCAGCAGTCCCCCGGGACAGGATAATGAAAAACTGTTTTTT. Encoded protein: CASSPPGQDNEKLFF.

As DNA, the CDR3 is TGTGCCAGCAGCTTGACAGGGGCGAACACCGGGGAGCTGTTTTTT. Residues: CASSLTGANTGELFF. V gene TRBV7-2 combines with J gene TRBJ2-2, with TRBD1 matching 8 bases. CDR1 SGHTA and CDR2 FQGNSA come from the germline V gene. J gave up 0 bases and V 3 bases, and 0 bases lay outside the gene matches. This CDR3 contains 15 residues.

The genes are TRBV7-9 and TRBJ1-1, with no clear D. Germline CDR1 reads SEHNR; CDR2 reads FQNEAQ (reference sequence). This CDR3 comprises 13 residues. V was shortened by 1 base and J by 7 bases, with 10 bases between the two germline ends. CDR3 nucleotides: TGTGCCAGCAGCTTAGAATGGGGAGATGAAGCTTTCTTT. This sequence encodes CASSLEWGDEAFF.

The chain links TRBV4-1 to TRBJ1-6, with D tentatively TRBD1 (5 bases). Germline CDR1 and CDR2: MGHRA and YSYEKL. The V end was cut by 3 bases, the J end by 3 bases, with 9 bases between. The CDR3 has 15 amino acids. The CDR3 DNA sequence: TGCGCCAGCAGCCAGCCGGGACTCTATAATTCACCCCTCCACTTT. This encodes CASSQPGLYNSPLHF.

The rearrangement uses TRBV19 and TRBJ2-7; TRBD1 is a possible D gene (6 bases). Trimming pared 3 bases from V and 1 base from J, leaving 22 bases between. Per the germline V gene, CDR1 is LNHDA and CDR2 is SQIVND (reference sequence). This CDR3 has 18 amino acids. The CDR3 nucleotides are TGTGCCAGTAGTATTAGAGTCAGGGGTCCCTCCGAATCCTACGAGCAGTACTTC. This encodes CASSIRVRGPSESYEQYF. Full variable domain (remainder filled in from reference TRBV19 and TRBJ2-7): DGGITQSPKYLFRKEGQNVTLSCEQNLNHDAMYWYRQDPGQGLRLIYYSQIVNDFQKGDIAEGYSVSREKKESFPLTVTSAQKNPTAFYLCASSIRVRGPSESYEQYFGPGTRLTVT.

This rearrangement joins TRBV2 to TRBJ1-2; D gene ambiguous. The length of the CDR3 is 16 residues. Germline V gene lookup returns CDR1 SNHLY and CDR2 FYNNEI. V lost 0 bases and J 4 bases, leaving 15 bases between the germline ends. In DNA, the CDR3 is TGTGCCAGCAGTGAAGCGCTTTCGGGGTACGGCTATGGCTACACCTTC. Encoded protein: CASSEALSGYGYGYTF.

The genes are TRBV11-3 and TRBJ2-1, with 8 bases aligning to TRBD2. Germline assignment: CDR1 SGHNT and CDR2 YENEEA. V lost 4 bases, J lost 1 base, and 3 bases stayed unmatched. The CDR3 spans 15 residues. The DNA for the CDR3 is TGTGCCAGCAGCTCCGCGGGAGGTTCCTACAATGAGCAGTTCTTC. Translated, it gives CASSSAGGSYNEQFF.

V gene TRBV9 combines with J gene TRBJ1-1, with 8 bases identical to TRBD1. CDR3 length: 13 amino acids. Germline trimming cut 4 bases from V and 5 bases from J; bases unmatched to any gene: 4. Germline V gene data show CDR1 as SGDLS and CDR2 as YYNGEE. The CDR3 region has the DNA TGTGCCAGCAGCCGGACAGGGTGGACTGAAGCTTTCTTT. As protein: CASSRTGWTEAFF.

This sequence joins TRBV5-8 and TRBJ2-3, with D perhaps TRBD2 (6 bases). This CDR3 spans 13 amino acids. V was pared by 2 bases and J by 4 bases, with 8 bases between. Germline V gene data show CDR1 as SGHTS and CDR2 as YDEGEE. The CDR3 region has the DNA TGTGCCAGCAGCTTCCCGGGAGCAGATACGCAGTATTTT. Its translation is CASSFPGADTQYF.

The chain has TRBV12-3 or TRBV12-4 and TRBJ2-3; possibly TRBD1 for D (5 bases). The CDR3 length is 13 residues. V dropped 6 bases and J dropped 2 bases, with 9 bases sitting between them. As DNA, the CDR3 is TGTGCCAGCAGGCGGACAATCACAGATACGCAGTATTTT. It is translated as CASRRTITDTQYF.

This rearrangement joins TRBV6-2 or TRBV6-3 to TRBJ1-2; no firm D call. V lost 0 bases and J lost 4, with 12 bases in between. The CDR3 is 15 amino acids. Germline V lookup: CDR1 MNHEY, CDR2 SVGEGT. The CDR3: CASSYSGAGLYGYTF. CDR3 nucleotides: TGTGCCAGCAGTTACTCTGGAGCAGGACTCTATGGCTACACCTTC.

The J gene is TRBJ1-6, the V gene TRBV18; 9 bases map to TRBD1. Per germline, CDR1 KGHSH and CDR2 LQKENI. The CDR3 has 14 residues. Unmatched junction bases numbered 3, after V lost 3 bases and J lost 9 bases. The chain's CDR3 is CASSPDRGASPLHF. CDR3 in DNA: TGTGCCAGCTCACCGGACAGGGGCGCTTCACCCCTCCACTTT. The full variable domain, completed using reference TRBV18 and TRBJ1-6, is NAGVMQNPRHLVRRRGQEARLRCSPMKGHSHVYWYRQLPEEGLKFMVYLQKENIIDESGMPKERFSAEFPKEGPSILRIQQVVRGDSAAYFCASSPDRGASPLHFGNGTRLTVT.

This chain joins TRBV6-5 and TRBJ1-3; weak D call: TRBD1 (6 bases). The CDR3 runs to 15 residues. V lost 5 bases and J 0 bases, leaving 11 bases between the germline ends. Germline V lookup: CDR1 MNHEY, CDR2 SVGAGI. The CDR3 DNA follows: TGTGCCAGCAGTCCGACAGGTTTCTCTGGAAACACCATATATTTT. Its protein product is CASSPTGFSGNTIYF.

This chain connects TRBV4-2 to TRBJ2-1; weak D call: TRBD1 (5 bases). The germline gives CDR1 LGHNA, CDR2 YNFKEQ. The germline V and J ends were trimmed by 0 bases and 4 bases, with 13 bases remaining between them. The CDR3 runs to 16 residues. The chain's CDR3 is CASSQDPGKVYNEQFF. CDR3 sequence (DNA): TGTGCCAGCAGCCAAGATCCAGGGAAGGTATACAATGAGCAGTTCTTC.

The chain uses TRBV3-1 (or the pseudogene TRBV3-2) and TRBJ2-7; 10 nucleotides match TRBD2. Trimming took 1 base from V and 0 from J; bases not matched to a gene: 3. The CDR3 sequence is 16 residues long. Germline V gene sequence: CDR1 LGHDT, CDR2 YNNKEL (reference sequence). CDR3 sequence reads: CASSQVRTSGSYEQYF. CDR3 nucleotide sequence: TGTGCCAGCAGCCAAGTCCGGACTAGCGGCTCCTACGAGCAGTACTTC.

This clone was seen only once. The CDR3 DNA reads TGTGCCAGCAGCCAACTAGGGACTAGCGTATCGTCAGATACGCAGTATTTT. Amino acids: CASSQLGTSVSSDTQYF. V usage is TRBV16 and J usage is TRBJ2-3; 10 bases are shared with TRBD2. The CDR3 runs to 17 residues. The trim removed 2 bases at V and 4 bases at J, leaving 9 bases unmatched. The germline V gene encodes CDR1 KGHSY and CDR2 FQNENV.